This T cell receptor beta chain was sequenced in a study of blood T cell repertoires in COVID-19. On the study more broadly: Acute-phase and convalescent COVID-19 samples originated in the United States, Italy and Spain.

This CDR3 spans 15 amino acids. Trimming removed 3 bases at V and 0 bases at J, with 9 bases between. Authors' data handling: Amplification from reference gene primers served as the basis for estimated nucleated cell counts. Here immunoSEQ multiplex PCR was the method, and the copy in TCRdb shows in-frame clones only, minus some. Clone size and V and J calls were adopted from that table, with D and trimming inferred from the DNA. This sample has around 180,000 clones, with approximately 90% found just once. The sequenced sample was peripheral blood. This sequence joins TRBV23-1 and TRBJ1-3; no firm D call. TRBV23-1 is an ORF, and what it does is uncertain. The source of this sequence is a woman aged 30 to 39 with active or convalescent COVID-19. The CDR3 here is CASSHSGTSGNTIYF. The CDR3 DNA sequence: TGCGCCAGCAGTCATTCGGGTACCTCTGGAAACACCATATATTTT.